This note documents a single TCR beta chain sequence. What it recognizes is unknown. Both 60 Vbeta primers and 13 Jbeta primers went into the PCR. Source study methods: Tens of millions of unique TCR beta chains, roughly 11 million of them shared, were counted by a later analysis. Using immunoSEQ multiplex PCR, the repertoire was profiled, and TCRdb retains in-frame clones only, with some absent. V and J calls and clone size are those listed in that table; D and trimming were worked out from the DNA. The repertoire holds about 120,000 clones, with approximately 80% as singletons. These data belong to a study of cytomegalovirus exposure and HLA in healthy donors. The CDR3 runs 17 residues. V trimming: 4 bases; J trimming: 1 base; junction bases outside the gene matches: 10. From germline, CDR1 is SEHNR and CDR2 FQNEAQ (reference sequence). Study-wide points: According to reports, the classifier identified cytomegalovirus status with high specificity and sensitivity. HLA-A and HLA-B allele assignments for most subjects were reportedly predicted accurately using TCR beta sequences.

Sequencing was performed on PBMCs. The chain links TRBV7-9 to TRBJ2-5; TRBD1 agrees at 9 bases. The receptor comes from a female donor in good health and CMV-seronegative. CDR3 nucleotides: TGTGCCAGCAGCTCTCTTGGACAGGGGCAAAGCCAAGAGACCCAGTACTTC. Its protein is CASSSLGQGQSQETQYF.